The following is a T cell receptor (beta chain) sequence with its context. No antigen is known for it. Qualities for individual bases were not recorded, and no much larger clone is one base off. From its cysteine to its phenylalanine, the CDR3 spans 16 amino acids. Just the 48-base CDR3 DNA is kept, in frame starting at base 1. V is clipped by 3 bases and J by 7 bases, and the sequence between their germline boundaries is 21 bases long. The germline V gene specifies SGHTA as CDR1 and FQGNSA as CDR2. TCRbeta CDR3 regions were amplified from genomic DNA using the immunoSEQ Assay, a bias-controlled multiplex PCR. The authors processed their data as follows. The number of nucleated cells in each sample was estimated from the amplification of reference gene primers within the assay. To quantify the absolute abundance of each unique TCRbeta CDR3 rearrangement, sequence reads were collapsed and filtered. Productive Simpson clonality was computed per sample as the square root of Simpson's diversity index over productive rearrangements. TCRdb obtained this table from immuneACCESS and retained in-frame rearrangements with V and J assigned. These tables miss some clones; where compared with another copy, unresolved V genes account for less than half of the shortfall, and the remainder is unexplained. For V, J and clone size, that table is used; D and trimming come from the DNA. In this sample the table shows about 300,000 clones, about nine tenths of which occur a single time. The ten largest clones take up under 8% of the sample.

The data were taken from a study of blood T cell repertoires in COVID-19 (dated by TCRdb to 2018 to 2021). Background for the entire study: Samples from collaborators originated in the United States, Italy and Spain and spanned both the acute and convalescent phases of COVID-19. The prospective study material was composed of cDNA or gDNA derived from T cells, B-cell-depleted T cells, or PBMCs. The dataset comprised deeply sampled blood TCRbeta repertoires from subjects exposed to, actively infected with, or recovered from COVID-19. A freely available public database, intended as a resource for researchers studying the immune response to SARS-CoV-2, is where the repertoires were released. Samples were obtained from the ongoing ImmuneRACE study (first 160 participants) and from 1,254 subjects provided by 6 global collaborators. Nearly every sample came with metadata listing a de-identified subject ID, COVID-19 status, age in years and sex. Where available, HLA class I and class II types were obtained from metadata supplied by the sample provider rather than from assay-based typing.

Beyond this particular receptor, the publication reports: The amount of clinical and demographic metadata varied by source and participant and was provided uncurated.

Another Seattle source contributed samples from volunteer blood donors who had recovered from COVID-19. Collaborating institutions collected whole blood in K2EDTA tubes following their own protocols. For TCRbeta analysis, collaborator samples were shipped as frozen whole blood, as isolated PBMCs, or as DNA extracted from either sample type. The chain is encoded by TRBV7-2 joined to TRBJ1-1; TRBD1 is possibly the D segment (6 matching bases). The clonotype was recovered from a woman aged 25 to 39 who had recovered from COVID-19. The sequencing input was peripheral blood. Here the CDR3 is given as CASSLRTDAGLHEAFF. The DNA sequence is as follows: TGTGCCAGCAGCTTGAGGACAGATGCCGGGCTGCATGAAGCTTTCTTT.